This TCR beta chain derives from a study of blood T cell repertoires in COVID-19. Overall study context: Sites in the United States, Italy and Spain provided acute and convalescent COVID-19 samples. In each case, the material was cDNA or gDNA derived from T cells, B-cell-depleted T cells, or PBMCs.

Unmatched junction bases numbered 12, after V lost 4 bases and J lost 3 bases. Germline values: CDR1 MNHEY, CDR2 SMNVEV (reference sequence). The CDR3 length is 16 residues. Per the study methods: Reference gene primers were amplified, and this amplification served to estimate nucleated cell counts. Assay: immunoSEQ multiplex PCR; the TCRdb copy retains only in-frame clones and omits some. V, J and clone size are taken as reported in that table, and D and trimming were inferred from the DNA itself. The table lists under 200,000 clones, 75% to 90% of them singletons. The clonotype originates from a woman in her forties with acute or convalescent COVID-19. Sequencing was done on a sample of peripheral blood. The V gene is TRBV27, the J gene TRBJ2-7; 7 bases map to TRBD1. The CDR3 spells CASSSLQGTRFYEQYF. CDR3 DNA sequence: TGTGCCAGCAGTTCTTTACAGGGGACGCGATTCTACGAGCAGTACTTC.